This T cell receptor (beta chain) was sequenced during a study of beta chain features in type 1 diabetes. Study context: There were around 110 million sorted cells examined across all samples.

This clone appeared once. Every bit of the isolated RNA underwent reverse transcription, so sequencing read expressed TCRB transcripts. The study sequenced naive, central memory and regulatory T cell samples to an average of around 3.4 million reads. The data were produced by immunoSEQ multiplex PCR, yet TCRdb's version contains in-frame clones alone and is incomplete. The top ten hold around 0.065% of the sample, which has under 500,000 clones, roughly 31% seen once. The ends were cut back, 5 bases at V and 4 bases at J, with 10 bases in the middle. Germline V CDR1 and CDR2: KGHSH, LQKENI. The CDR3 consists of 13 residues. The collection from each donor was one heparinised blood draw averaging roughly 110 mL.

Source material: naive CD4+ T cells from blood. This receptor was obtained from a man aged 18 to 29 in good health. The rearrangement uses TRBV18 and TRBJ2-3; D is unresolved. The CDR3 coding sequence is TGTGCCAGCTCAGCAACTACGGCAGATACGCAGTATTTT. It yields the protein CASSATTADTQYF.